Sequencing of this T cell receptor beta chain was carried out in a study of T cells after yellow fever vaccination. Overall study context: The authors prepared low-cell-number fractions using SMART-Seq v4 Ultra Low Input.

The CDR3 contains 16 residues. The ends lost 6 bases at V and 1 base at J; junction bases unmatched: 10. The germline V gene has CDR1 MDHEN and CDR2 SYDVKM. The 5'RACE template-switching step produced TCR cDNA and added a universal primer site and UMIs. MiXCR, applied by TCRdb to the 5' RACE reads, yields one record per CDR3 protein. The table records hundreds of thousands of distinct CDR3 sequences, approximately 13% of them present only once. Ten or more counts support this clonotype. Its antigen is as yet unknown. Study observations and caveats: Weaker, the secondary response had a peak occurring faster, on day 5 versus 15. Once the booster was given, most primary-vaccination clones reappeared, at over 95% for CD4 and over 70% for CD8.

The sequence was collected from a man aged 25-45 years who received the YFV17D yellow fever vaccine. The chain employs TRBV28 and TRBJ2-7, with 9 bases fitting TRBD2. The source was PBMCs, collected on the day of the yellow fever booster vaccination. The CDR3 loop is CASSRSGAGGSYEQYF. CDR3 sequence (DNA): TGTGCCAGCAGCCGAAGCGGCGCGGGAGGGTCCTACGAGCAGTACTTC.